This TCR beta chain comes out of a study of tumor and adjacent non-tumor tissue in lung cancer. No cell sorting was done before RNA was extracted from the tissue. Three rounds of nested PCR, following a modified ARM-PCR protocol, produced the TCRbeta library. TCRdb independently ran MiXCR on the multiplex PCR reads; one entry per CDR3 protein. The sample yields approximately 120,000 distinct CDR3 sequences, about 75% seen once. This clonotype was observed a handful of times. Its target is not known. Study results and caveats: Shorter survival was associated with higher TCR diversity in tumors.

This TCR was recovered from a woman aged 60-70 years with non-small cell lung cancer. Material for sequencing was lung tumor tissue.

CDR3 nucleotides: TGCGCCAGCAGCCAAGGGGACGGGAGGGACGGGGAGCTGTTTTTT. It yields the protein CASSQGDGRDGELFF. This chain connects TRBV4-1 to TRBJ2-2; 8 bases agree with TRBD2. CDR1 is MGHRA, CDR2 YSYEKL, per germline. The CDR3 has 15 residues. V lost 1 base to trimming and J lost 7 bases; unmatched junction nucleotides: 5.